The 15 T cell receptor beta chains given below trace back to one sample, sequenced in a study of beta chain features in type 1 diabetes. Overall study results and limits: TCRB CDR3s from Type 1 diabetes patients were moderately but significantly shorter in all four CD4+ subsets.

The isolated RNA, all of it, was reverse transcribed, so expressed TCRB transcripts were what got sequenced. Generated by immunoSEQ multiplex PCR, the TCRdb table keeps only in-frame clones and is missing some. The sample yields fewer than 300,000 clones, roughly 11% seen once. For these TCRs, the target antigens are not known. The source material was naive CD4+ T cells from blood. Receptors originate from a man aged 25 to 40 with type 1 diabetes.

This clone was seen a few times. This chain uses TRBV29-1 with TRBJ2-5; TRBD1 is a possible D gene (6 bases). Germline loops: CDR1 SQVTM, CDR2 ANQGSEA. The CDR3 is made up of 13 amino acids. Trimming took off 4 bases at V and 4 bases at J, with 13 bases between the two ends. The CDR3 DNA is TGCAGCGTTGCTCCACAGGGCCTAGAGACCCAGTACTTC. Its protein is CSVAPQGLETQYF. Filled out from reference TRBV29-1 and TRBJ2-5, the complete variable domain reads SAVISQKPSRDICQRGTSLTIQCQVDSQVTMMFWYRQQPGQSLTLIATANQGSEATYESGFVIDKFPISRPNLTFSTLTVSNMSPEDSSIYLCSVAPQGLETQYFGPGTRLLVL.

The genes are TRBV2 and TRBJ1-2; TRBD1 matches 10 bases. V gave up 4 bases and J gave up 4 bases; unmatched junction bases: 6. Germline CDR1 SNHLY, CDR2 FYNNEI. The CDR3 runs 15 residues. The CDR3 reads CASSVETGGGYGYTF. The DNA for the CDR3 is TGTGCCAGCAGTGTGGAGACAGGGGGCGGCTATGGCTACACCTTC.

The chain combines TRBV7-9 with TRBJ1-6; no firm D call. The germline V gene has CDR1 SEHNR and CDR2 FQNEAQ (reference sequence). The V gene lost 5 bases and the J gene lost 5 bases, with 19 bases spanning the gap. This CDR3 contains 17 residues. The CDR3 nucleotides are TGTGCCAGCAGCCTCCGCCCCTTCACGTACAATAATTCACCCCTCCACTTT. This sequence encodes CASSLRPFTYNNSPLHF. The variable domain in full, completed from reference TRBV7-9 and TRBJ1-6, reads DTGVSQNPRHKITKRGQNVTFRCDPISEHNRLYWYRQTLGQGPEFLTYFQNEAQLEKSRLLSDRFSAERPKGSFSTLEIQRTEQGDSAMYLCASSLRPFTYNNSPLHFGNGTRLTVT.

This clone was seen a handful of times. The gene calls are TRBV5-1 and TRBJ2-7, with D perhaps TRBD1 (5 bases). The germline gives CDR1 SGHRS, CDR2 YFSETQ. There are 12 residues in the CDR3. V was shortened by 0 bases and J by 5 bases, with 6 bases between the two germline ends. CDR3 protein: CASSLDRNEQYF. CDR3 DNA: TGCGCCAGCAGCTTGGACAGGAACGAGCAGTACTTC. The full variable domain, rest sourced from reference TRBV5-1 and TRBJ2-7, is KAGVTQTPRYLIKTRGQQVTLSCSPISGHRSVSWYQQTPGQGLQFLFEYFSETQRNKGNFPGRFSGRQFSNSRSEMNVSTLELGDSALYLCASSLDRNEQYFGPGTRLTVT.

This clone was seen more than once but under ten times. This sequence joins TRBV29-1 and TRBJ2-3; D possibly corresponds to TRBD2 (5 bases). The germline gives CDR1 SQVTM, CDR2 ANQGSEA. This CDR3 comprises 12 residues. The DNA of the CDR3 is TGCACCTCGGACTGGGGTACAGATACGCAGTATTTT. Residues: CTSDWGTDTQYF.

In this sample, this clone turned up a few times. In DNA, the CDR3 is TGCGCCAGCAGCTTCGGGGGGAGAACAGATACGCAGTATTTT. The encoded protein is CASSFGGRTDTQYF. V gene TRBV5-1 combines with J gene TRBJ2-3, with 7 bases fitting TRBD2. Unmatched junction bases numbered 3, after V lost 2 bases and J lost 3 bases. CDR1 and CDR2 (germline): SGHRS, YFSETQ. This CDR3 is built from 14 residues.

The rearrangement joins TRBV5-1 to TRBJ2-5; D gene ambiguous. V shed 0 bases and J shed 2 bases, with 8 bases lying between them. Germline lookup yields CDR1 SGHRS and CDR2 YFSETQ. The CDR3 contains 14 residues. The CDR3 sequence is CASSLAGSQETQYF. The CDR3 DNA is TGCGCCAGCAGCTTGGCAGGCAGTCAAGAGACCCAGTACTTC.

This clone was observed a handful of times. J is TRBJ2-2 and V is TRBV13; D is perhaps TRBD2 (7 bases). CDR3 size: 18 residues. Germline CDR1 PRHDT, CDR2 FYEKMQ (reference sequence). V was clipped by 4 bases and J by 1 base, with 19 bases between them. CDR3 amino acids: CASSSLARGPLNTGELFF. In DNA, the CDR3 is TGTGCCAGCAGCTCTCTTGCGCGGGGGCCTCTGAACACCGGGGAGCTGTTTTTT. The entire variable domain, with the rest obtained from reference TRBV13 and TRBJ2-2, is as follows: AAGVIQSPRHLIKEKRETATLKCYPIPRHDTVYWYQQGPGQDPQFLISFYEKMQSDKGSIPDRFSAQQFSDYHSELNMSSLELGDSALYFCASSSLARGPLNTGELFFGEGSRLTVL.

This clone showed up just a few times. V usage is TRBV9 and J usage is TRBJ2-7, with 7 bases identical to TRBD1. V was clipped by 0 bases and J by 7 bases; unmatched bases: 10. The CDR3 contains 15 residues. CDR1 is SGDLS, CDR2 YYNGEE, per germline. DNA of the CDR3: TGTGCCAGCAGCGTAGCTCCGGACAGGTTGGCGGAGCAGTACTTC. Amino acid sequence: CASSVAPDRLAEQYF. The full variable domain, with the rest looked up from reference TRBV9 and TRBJ2-7, is DSGVTQTPKHLITATGQRVTLRCSPRSGDLSVYWYQQSLDQGLQFLIQYYNGEERAKGNILERFSAQQFPDLHSELNLSSLELGDSALYFCASSVAPDRLAEQYFGPGTRLTVT.

This clone occurred a few times. The J gene is TRBJ2-1, the V gene TRBV5-1; D may be TRBD2 (7 bases). Germline CDR1 reads SGHRS; CDR2 reads YFSETQ. The CDR3 runs to 18 residues. Trimming took off 3 bases at V and 7 bases at J, with 26 bases between the two ends. CDR3 in DNA: TGCGCCAGCAGCTACCGACCTGAAGGGGGGGCCTTTGGAAATGAGCAGTTCTTC. This sequence encodes CASSYRPEGGAFGNEQFF.

The chain links TRBV5-1 to TRBJ2-1; 9 positions match TRBD2. J was trimmed by 5 bases and V by 1 base; bases with no gene match: 10. CDR1 and CDR2 from the germline V gene are SGHRS and YFSETQ. The CDR3 is 17 residues long. CDR3: CASSLTAGGSWDNEQFF. DNA of the CDR3: TGCGCCAGCAGCTTGACGGCGGGGGGGAGTTGGGACAATGAGCAGTTCTTC.

This sequence joins TRBV7-2 and TRBJ2-4; 10 nucleotides match TRBD2. Per germline, CDR1 SGHTA and CDR2 FQGNSA. The V and J ends lost 4 bases and 3 bases, in that order; junction bases with no gene match: 6. This CDR3 spans 16 amino acids. Here the CDR3 DNA reads TGTGCCAGCAGCTCCCTAGCGGGGGCGGGCAAAAACATTCAGTACTTC. It yields the protein CASSSLAGAGKNIQYF.

A few counts support this clone. The CDR3 protein is CASSFALGGGETQYF. CDR3 sequence (DNA): TGTGCCAGCAGCTTTGCCCTAGGCGGGGGGGAGACCCAGTACTTC. V and J are TRBV7-9 and TRBJ2-5, with 8 bases matching TRBD2. The J segment lost 5 bases and the V segment lost 3 bases, leaving 8 bases of the junction unmatched. Germline CDR1 is SEHNR and CDR2 is FQNEAQ (reference sequence). The CDR3 has 15 amino acids.

This chain connects TRBV5-4 to TRBJ1-4, with D possibly being TRBD1 (6 bases). CDR3 size: 16 residues. Trimming took off 3 bases at V and 5 bases at J, with 17 bases between the two ends. Germline CDR1 and CDR2: SGHNT and YYREEE (reference sequence). The CDR3 nucleotides read TGTGCCAGCAGCTCCCCAAGGGACAAACCAAATGAAAAACTGTTTTTT. This translates into CASSSPRDKPNEKLFF.

J is TRBJ2-3 and V is TRBV4-3; no firm D call. Trimming took 1 base from V and 1 from J, leaving 6 bases between them. The CDR3 is 14 amino acids. From germline, CDR1 is LGHNA and CDR2 YSLEER. The chain's CDR3 is CASSQAERTDTQYF. The CDR3 nucleotides read TGCGCCAGCAGCCAAGCGGAGCGCACAGATACGCAGTATTTT.